This TCR beta chain originates from a study of beta chain features in type 1 diabetes. Study observations and caveats: Insertions at VDJ junctions were less frequent in type 1 diabetes patients. These patients also deleted more nucleotides at the same junctions. Healthy donors had naive, central memory and Treg TCRB repertoires that appeared less similar than those seen among patients. Shortening of TCRB CDR3s, moderate but significant, appeared in all four CD4+ subsets of Type 1 diabetes patients.

Averaging roughly 120 mL, one heparinised blood draw came from each individual donor. Germline CDR1 and CDR2: SQVTM and ANQGSEA. The V and J ends lost 7 bases and 0 bases respectively, with 8 bases between them. The CDR3 totals 12 residues. Expressed TCRB transcripts were sequenced, since all the RNA that had been isolated was reverse transcribed. TCRdb's copy holds only in-frame clones and misses some; the assay was immunoSEQ multiplex PCR. This sample carries some 500,000 clones, over 10% of them seen once, and the ten largest clones take about 0.045%. A note on this clone: Its antigen is undetermined.

The rearrangement uses TRBV29-1 and TRBJ2-3; D is undetermined. Sequencing was done on a sample of naive CD4+ T cells from blood. The clonotype originates from a young woman in good health. Here the CDR3 reads CSAGLSTDTQYF. In DNA form, the CDR3 reads TGCAGCGCCGGCCTTAGCACAGATACGCAGTATTTT.